Listed here is a single T cell receptor (beta chain). Its antigen is unknown. Here immunoSEQ multiplex PCR was the method, and the copy in TCRdb shows in-frame clones only, minus some. The sample holds roughly 91,000 clones, more than 75% seen once. Time point denoted: pretreatment peripheral blood. Individual patients had between 1 and 8 samples, taken pretreatment and on-treatment. This specimen belongs to a study of PD-L1 blockade in urothelial cancer. Study-wide context: The patients first took atezolizumab around 2014, receiving 1,200 mg intravenously every 3 weeks. Study results and caveats: Patients with durable benefit had greater blood expansion of tumor-associated TCR clones 3 weeks into treatment.

Trimming shortened V by 0 bases and J by 7 bases, and 19 bases separated the two germline ends. This CDR3 has 17 residues. Germline CDR1 ENHRY, CDR2 SYGVKD. Here the sequenced sample was PBMCs, taken around atezolizumab (anti-PD-L1) treatment. This sequence was found in a man in his fifties or sixties with urothelial cancer. The J gene is TRBJ1-5, the V gene TRBV10-3; D perhaps matches TRBD1 (5 bases). CDR3 nucleotides: TGTGCCATCAGTGAGTCGATGGGTGGCAGGGCCGGACAGCCCCAGCATTTT. This codes for CAISESMGGRAGQPQHF.